These 3 T cell receptor beta chains originate from one sample sequenced in a study of blood T cell repertoires in COVID-19 (dated by TCRdb to 2020 to 2022). Receptor libraries were prepared by the immunoSEQ multiplex PCR assay. Sourced from immuneACCESS, this table was stored by TCRdb with only in-frame sequences that have V and J called. A share of the clones is absent; for the studies checked, an unresolved V gene accounts for under half, and the remainder has no known explanation. This sample holds about 75,000 clones; roughly 90% were observed only once. The top ten constitute roughly 6.8% of the sample. The sequenced material came from peripheral blood. The receptors shown here come from a woman aged 50 to 60 with acute or convalescent COVID-19.

This rearrangement joins TRBV6-5 to TRBJ2-1; D unresolved. Between the trimmed V and J ends, which lost 4 bases and 3 bases, there was a span of 13 bases. Germline V gives CDR1 MNHEY, CDR2 SVGAGI. This CDR3 is built from 15 residues. The CDR3 is CASSSRSHSYNEQFF. The DNA of the CDR3 is TGTGCCAGCAGTTCCAGGTCCCACAGCTACAATGAGCAGTTCTTC.

The chain couples TRBV27 to TRBJ2-1, with a weak D call TRBD2 (5 bases). There are 14 residues in the CDR3. V lost 6 bases to trimming and J lost 8 bases, with 17 bases between them. Germline CDR1 and CDR2: MNHEY and SMNVEV (reference sequence). The CDR3 here is CASREDSLRYEQFF. CDR3 nucleotide sequence: TGTGCCAGCAGGGAGGACTCCCTTCGGTATGAGCAGTTCTTC.

The chain links TRBV19 to TRBJ1-2; D may be TRBD1 (5 bases). V lost 3 bases, J lost 10 bases, and 21 bases lay in between. Looked up from germline, CDR1 is LNHDA and CDR2 is SQIVND (reference sequence). There are 15 residues in the CDR3. CDR3 sequence reads: CASSIQEGSGAAYTF. The DNA of the CDR3 is TGTGCCAGTAGTATTCAGGAGGGGAGTGGGGCAGCCTACACCTTC.